The rows below give T cell receptor beta chains drawn from one sample of a study of T cells in localized non-small cell lung cancer. Sequencing used immunoSEQ multiplex PCR; TCRdb keeps in-frame clones, though not all of them. The data hold several thousand clones, with 30% observed a single time. Sequenced material: lung tumor tissue, taken before any cancer treatment. These receptors came from a male donor aged 60 or over with stage III lung adenocarcinoma. Both conserved end residues are part of each CDR3. A D gene is named only where the DNA matches it firmly. Only part of the rows carry a size: once, few, many, or a class if the clone is expanded.

j_call | v_call | clone_size | d_call | cdr3_length | cdr3_aa | cdr3_nt
TRBJ2-7 | TRBV6-8 | few | NA | 15 | CASSYSISIGGEQYF | TGTGCCAGCAGTTACTCGATATCGATAGGGGGTGAGCAGTACTTC
TRBJ1-6 | TRBV5-1 | NA | NA | 16 | CASSFEVVTYNSPLHF | TGCGCCAGCAGCTTCGAGGTGGTGACCTATAATTCACCCCTCCACTTT
TRBJ1-3 | TRBV30 | NA | NA | 14 | CAWSRLISGNTIYF | TGTGCCTGGAGCAGACTCATCTCTGGAAACACCATATATTTT
TRBJ2-7 | TRBV1 | NA | NA | 15 | CASSQDHGTAYEQYF | TGCGCCAGCAGCCAAGATCACGGAACCGCTTACGAGCAGTACTTC
TRBJ2-3 | TRBV6-8 | medium-sized | TRBD1 | 16 | CASSFPGGLSTDTQYF | TGTGCCAGCAGTTTCCCAGGGGGATTGAGCACAGATACGCAGTATTTT
TRBJ2-7 | TRBV7-2 | large | NA | 13 | CASSLAWHYEQYF | TGTGCCAGCAGCTTAGCTTGGCACTACGAGCAGTACTTC
TRBJ2-5 | TRBV11-3 | few | NA | 14 | CASSFGGPIGAQYF | TGTGCCAGCAGCTTTGGGGGGCCCATCGGGGCCCAGTACTTC
TRBJ2-5 | TRBV4-1 | medium-sized | NA | 15 | CASSQGVSGRETQYF | TGCGCCAGCAGCCAAGGGGTGTCGGGGAGAGAGACCCAGTACTTC
TRBJ1-1 | TRBV7-6 | NA | TRBD1 | 14 | CASSLDRRNTEAFF | TGTGCCAGCAGCCTGGACAGGAGGAACACTGAAGCTTTCTTT
TRBJ2-2 | TRBV9 | NA | TRBD1 | 16 | CASSDRGRVGTGELFF | TGTGCCAGCAGTGACAGGGGGAGAGTGGGAACCGGGGAGCTGTTTTTT
TRBJ1-2 | TRBV30 | few | NA | 14 | CAWSVPWGMRGYTF | TGTGCCTGGAGTGTCCCCTGGGGGATGAGGGGCTACACCTTC
TRBJ1-1 | TRBV29-1 | NA | TRBD1 | 12 | CSVGQGLTEAFF | TGCAGCGTTGGACAGGGACTCACTGAAGCTTTCTTT
TRBJ1-3 | TRBV7-5 | NA | NA | 15 | CASSLEQGWGNTIYF | TGTGCCAGCAGCTTGGAGCAGGGGTGGGGAAACACCATATATTTT
TRBJ1-2 | TRBV6-8 | few | TRBD1 | 16 | CAISGLGTDSNYGYTF | TGTGCCATCAGTGGCCTGGGGACAGACAGTAACTATGGCTACACCTTC
TRBJ1-5 | TRBV7-4 | few | TRBD1 | 14 | CASSIDRVNQPQHF | TGTGCCAGCAGCATAGACAGGGTGAATCAGCCCCAGCATTTT
TRBJ2-1 | TRBV11-3 | medium-sized | NA | 14 | CASSPGVTYNEQFF | TGTGCCAGCAGCCCCGGGGTTACCTACAATGAGCAGTTCTTC
TRBJ1-1 | TRBV11-3 | medium-sized | TRBD1 | 16 | CASSEPDRGTGTEAFF | TGTGCCAGCAGCGAACCGGACAGGGGTACGGGGACTGAAGCTTTCTTT
TRBJ2-1 | TRBV6-8 | few | TRBD1 | 16 | CASSYSNRGPYNEQFF | TGTGCCAGCAGTTACAGTAACAGGGGGCCCTACAATGAGCAGTTCTTC
TRBJ1-6 | TRBV6-8 | NA | NA | 15 | CASSYSNRVVSPLHF | TGTGCCAGCAGTTACTCGAACAGGGTGGTCTCACCCCTCCACTTT
TRBJ2-1 | TRBV27 | NA | TRBD2 | 15 | CASSFLAGGYNEQFF | TGTGCCAGTTCCTTCCTAGCGGGGGGATACAATGAGCAGTTCTTC
TRBJ2-2 | TRBV11-3 | NA | NA | 15 | CASSQSEVYTGELFF | TGTGCCAGCAGCCAGTCGGAGGTTTACACCGGGGAGCTGTTTTTT
TRBJ2-2 | TRBV6-8 | few | TRBD1 | 16 | CASSLLRDSFTGELFF | TGTGCCAGCAGCCTACTCCGGGACAGTTTCACCGGGGAGCTGTTTTTT
TRBJ1-1 | TRBV9 | NA | NA | 15 | CASSVGYVTNTEAFF | TGTGCCAGCAGCGTAGGTTATGTGACCAACACTGAAGCTTTCTTT
TRBJ1-1 | TRBV12-5 | NA | NA | 20 | CASGFSSWRTRGLGGTEAFF | TGTGCTAGTGGTTTTTCGTCCTGGAGAACGAGGGGTCTGGGCGGCACTGAAGCTTTCTTT
TRBJ1-6 | TRBV23-1 | NA | NA | 18 | CASSQNGGRETYNSPLHF | TGCGCCAGCAGTCAAAACGGGGGGCGGGAGACCTATAATTCACCCCTCCACTTT
TRBJ1-1 | TRBV19 | few | NA | 18 | CASSILQPPTGNVAEAFF | TGTGCCAGTAGTATTCTCCAACCTCCCACAGGGAACGTCGCTGAAGCTTTCTTT
TRBJ1-2 | TRBV9 | NA | NA | 15 | CASSVNRDPEGGYTF | TGTGCCAGCAGCGTCAACAGGGACCCGGAGGGTGGCTACACCTTC
TRBJ2-1 | TRBV5-1 | NA | TRBD2 | 16 | CASSFLAESSYNEQFF | TGCGCCAGCAGCTTCCTAGCGGAGAGCTCCTACAATGAGCAGTTCTTC